Sequencing of this TCR beta chain was carried out in a study of shared clonotypes between healthy human individuals. At the level of the study: Per-donor plates numbered three CD4 naive, three CD4 memory, two CD8 naive and one CD8 memory. The study, taken as a whole, reports: Even with large depth, rarefaction showed that sorted-subset sequencing was incomplete.

In the original workflow: Sequence data from immunoSEQ were junction-only and lacked quality scores; consequently, filtering differed. Here immunoSEQ multiplex PCR was the method, and the copy in TCRdb shows in-frame clones only, minus some. That table supplies the V and J calls and clone size; D and trimming were determined from the DNA. The sample lists some 1 million clones, around 76% seen once, with approximately 1.5% in the top ten. This clone was seen once. Its cognate antigen is unknown. V lost 7 bases to trimming and J lost 9 bases, with 10 bases between them. Germline loops: CDR1 MNHNS, CDR2 SASEGT. The CDR3 is 12 amino acids.

This TCR was recovered from a young man in good health. Source material: memory CD4+ T cells sorted from blood. As for subset: CD45RA-negative fraction. The chain recombines TRBV6-1 with TRBJ2-6; D is undetermined. The CDR3 reads CASTLNDNVLTF. As DNA, the CDR3 is TGTGCCAGCACGCTTAATGACAACGTCCTGACTTTC.